The source of this T cell receptor beta chain is a study of cytomegalovirus exposure and HLA in healthy donors. The wider study: An earlier analysis identified 120 million or so unique TCR beta sequences in 150 million to 200 million T cells. Findings and caveats of the study: Both high specificity and high sensitivity reportedly marked the classifier's diagnosis of cytomegalovirus status.

This PCR relied on a set of 60 Vbeta primers and 13 Jbeta primers. Profiling relied on immunoSEQ multiplex PCR, and the TCRdb table lists in-frame clones only, not all of them. The sample carries 170,000 or so clones, about 80% recorded once. Only one count was recorded for this clone. What it recognizes is unknown. The CDR3 extends over 14 amino acids. The germline CDR1 and CDR2 sequences are MNHEY and SMNVEV (reference sequence). Trimming took 6 bases from V and 0 from J, leaving 6 bases between them. The genes are TRBV27 and TRBJ2-6; no clear D gene. The origin of this receptor is a woman in her 30s in good health and CMV-seropositive. The sample was PBMCs. The CDR3 DNA reads TGTGCCAGCAGCCCATTCTCTGGGGCCAACGTCCTGACTTTC. This sequence encodes CASSPFSGANVLTF.